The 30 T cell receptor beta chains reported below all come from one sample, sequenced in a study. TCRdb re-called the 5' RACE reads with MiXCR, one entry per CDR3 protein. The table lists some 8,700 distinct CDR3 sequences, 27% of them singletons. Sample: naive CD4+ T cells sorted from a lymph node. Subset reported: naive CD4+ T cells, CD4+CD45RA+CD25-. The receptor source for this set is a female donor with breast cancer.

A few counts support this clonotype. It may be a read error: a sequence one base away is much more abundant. CDR3 region: CASSSDRSTEAFF. The CDR3 region has the DNA TGTGCCAGCAGTTCGGACAGAAGCACTGAAGCTTTCTTT. V gene TRBV12-3 or TRBV12-4 combines with J gene TRBJ1-1; D may be TRBD1 (6 bases). Trimming took off 4 bases at V and 4 bases at J, with 10 bases between the two ends. This CDR3 is 13 amino acids long.

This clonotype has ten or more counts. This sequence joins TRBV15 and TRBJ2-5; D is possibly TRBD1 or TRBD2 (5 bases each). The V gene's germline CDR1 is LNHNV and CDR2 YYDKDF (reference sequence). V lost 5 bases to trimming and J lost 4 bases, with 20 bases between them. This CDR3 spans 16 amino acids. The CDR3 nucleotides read TGTGCCACCAGCGCTCGGGGCCCACGGTGGGGAGAGACCCAGTACTTC. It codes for CATSARGPRWGETQYF.

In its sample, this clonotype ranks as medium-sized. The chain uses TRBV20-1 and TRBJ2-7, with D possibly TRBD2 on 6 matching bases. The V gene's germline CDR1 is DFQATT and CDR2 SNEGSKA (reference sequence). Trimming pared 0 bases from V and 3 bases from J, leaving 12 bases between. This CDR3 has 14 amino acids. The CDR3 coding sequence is TGCAGTGCTAGAGACGGGAGTAAAGTCTACGAGCAGTACTTC. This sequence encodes CSARDGSKVYEQYF.

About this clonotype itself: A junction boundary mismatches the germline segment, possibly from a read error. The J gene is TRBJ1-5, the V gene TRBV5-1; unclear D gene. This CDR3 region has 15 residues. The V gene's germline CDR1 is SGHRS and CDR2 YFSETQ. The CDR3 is CASSLEGGWGQPRHF. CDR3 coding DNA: TGCGCCAGTAGCTTGGAGGGTGGTTGGGGTCAGCCCCGGCATTTT.

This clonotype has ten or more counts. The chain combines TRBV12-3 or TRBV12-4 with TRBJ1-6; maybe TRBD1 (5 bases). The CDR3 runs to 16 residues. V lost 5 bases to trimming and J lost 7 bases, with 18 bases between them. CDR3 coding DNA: TGTGCCAGCAGTCTCTCGGACACCCTTGCGAATTCACCCCTCCACTTT. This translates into CASSLSDTLANSPLHF.

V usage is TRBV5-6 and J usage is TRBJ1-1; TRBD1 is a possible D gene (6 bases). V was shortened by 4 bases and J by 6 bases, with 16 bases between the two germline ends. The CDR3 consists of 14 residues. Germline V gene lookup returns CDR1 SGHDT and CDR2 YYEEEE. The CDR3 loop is CASSRGAGIAEAFF. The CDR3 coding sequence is TGTGCCAGCAGCCGGGGGGCAGGGATTGCTGAAGCTTTCTTT.

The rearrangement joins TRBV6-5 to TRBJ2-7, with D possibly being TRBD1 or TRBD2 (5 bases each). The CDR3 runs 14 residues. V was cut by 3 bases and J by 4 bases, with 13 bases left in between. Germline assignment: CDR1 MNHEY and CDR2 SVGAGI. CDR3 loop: CASSYSGAGYEQYF. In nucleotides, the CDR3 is TGTGCCAGCAGTTATTCCGGGGCAGGGTACGAGCAGTACTTC.

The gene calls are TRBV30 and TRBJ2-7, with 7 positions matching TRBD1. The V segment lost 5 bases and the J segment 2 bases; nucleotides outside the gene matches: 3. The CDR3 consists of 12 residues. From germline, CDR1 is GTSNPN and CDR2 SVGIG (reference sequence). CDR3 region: CAWGDSTYEQYF. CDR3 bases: TGTGCCTGGGGGGACAGCACCTACGAGCAGTACTTC.

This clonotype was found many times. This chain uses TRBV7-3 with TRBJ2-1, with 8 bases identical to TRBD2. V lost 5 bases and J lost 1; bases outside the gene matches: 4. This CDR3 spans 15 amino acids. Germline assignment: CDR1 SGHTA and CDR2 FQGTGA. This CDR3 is CASSISSGSYNEQFF. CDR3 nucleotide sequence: TGTGCCAGCAGCATCTCTAGCGGGTCCTACAATGAGCAGTTCTTC.

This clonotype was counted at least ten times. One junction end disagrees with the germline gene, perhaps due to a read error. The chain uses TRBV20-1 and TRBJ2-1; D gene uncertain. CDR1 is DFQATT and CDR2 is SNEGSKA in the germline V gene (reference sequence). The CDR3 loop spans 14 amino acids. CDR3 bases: TGCGGTGCTAGAGATAAGGCTACCGGTAATGAGCAGTTCTTC. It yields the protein CGARDKATGNEQFF.

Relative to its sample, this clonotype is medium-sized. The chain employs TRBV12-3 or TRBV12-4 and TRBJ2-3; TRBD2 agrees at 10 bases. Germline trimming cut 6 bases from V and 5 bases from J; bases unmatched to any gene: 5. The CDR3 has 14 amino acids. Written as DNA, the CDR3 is TGTGCCAGCAGGATAGCGGGGGGTTTAGATACGCAGTATTTT. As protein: CASRIAGGLDTQYF.

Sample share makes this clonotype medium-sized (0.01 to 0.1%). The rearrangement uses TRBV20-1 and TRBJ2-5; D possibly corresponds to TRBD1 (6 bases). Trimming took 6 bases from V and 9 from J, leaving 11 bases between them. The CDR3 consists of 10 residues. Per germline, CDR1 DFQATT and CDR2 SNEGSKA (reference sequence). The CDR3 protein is CSARGSAQYF. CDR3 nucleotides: TGCAGTGCCAGGGGATCGGCCCAGTACTTC.

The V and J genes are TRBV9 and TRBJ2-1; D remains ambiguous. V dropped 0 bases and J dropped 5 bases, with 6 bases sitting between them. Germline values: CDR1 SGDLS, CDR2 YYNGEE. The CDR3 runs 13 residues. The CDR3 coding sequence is TGTGCCAGCAGCGTAGGCAGAAACAATGAGCAGTTCTTC. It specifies CASSVGRNNEQFF.

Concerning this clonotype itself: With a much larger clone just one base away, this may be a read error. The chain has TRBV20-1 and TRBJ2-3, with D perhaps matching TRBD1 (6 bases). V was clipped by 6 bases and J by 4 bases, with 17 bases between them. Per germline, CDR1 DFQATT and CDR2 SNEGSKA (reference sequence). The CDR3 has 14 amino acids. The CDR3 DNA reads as TGCAGTGCCACACGACAGGATAACGCAGATACGCAGTATTTT. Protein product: CSATRQDNADTQYF.

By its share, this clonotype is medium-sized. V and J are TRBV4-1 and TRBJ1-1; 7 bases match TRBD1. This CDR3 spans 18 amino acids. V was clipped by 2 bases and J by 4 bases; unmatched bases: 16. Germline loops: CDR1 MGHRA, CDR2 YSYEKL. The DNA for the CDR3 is TGCGCCAGCAGCCAACCGGGACAGCGCCTGAGGTCTGGCACTGAAGCTTTCTTT. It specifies CASSQPGQRLRSGTEAFF.

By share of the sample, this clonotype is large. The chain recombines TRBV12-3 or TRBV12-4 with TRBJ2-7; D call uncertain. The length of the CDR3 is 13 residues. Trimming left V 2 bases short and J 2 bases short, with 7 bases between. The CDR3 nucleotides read TGTGCCAGCAGTTTATTGGATACCTACGAGCAGTACTTC. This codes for CASSLLDTYEQYF.

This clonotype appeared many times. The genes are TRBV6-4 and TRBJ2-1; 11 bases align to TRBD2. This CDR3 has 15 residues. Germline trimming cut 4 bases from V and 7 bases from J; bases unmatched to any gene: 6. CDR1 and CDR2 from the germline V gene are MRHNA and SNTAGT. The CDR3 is CASSVSSGRFNEQFF. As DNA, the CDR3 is TGTGCCAGCAGTGTCTCTAGCGGGAGGTTTAATGAGCAGTTCTTC.

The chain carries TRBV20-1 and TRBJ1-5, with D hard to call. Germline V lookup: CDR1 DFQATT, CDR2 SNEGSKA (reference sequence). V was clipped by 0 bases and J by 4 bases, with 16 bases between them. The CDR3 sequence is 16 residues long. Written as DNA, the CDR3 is TGCAGTGCTAGAGACGGCGGGAGGCAGACTAATCAGCCCCAGCATTTT. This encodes CSARDGGRQTNQPQHF.

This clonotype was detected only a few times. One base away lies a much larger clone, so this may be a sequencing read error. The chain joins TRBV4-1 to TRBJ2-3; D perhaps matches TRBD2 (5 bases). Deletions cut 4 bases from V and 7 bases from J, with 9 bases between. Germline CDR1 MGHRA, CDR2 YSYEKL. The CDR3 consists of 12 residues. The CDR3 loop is CASSRTGNTQYF. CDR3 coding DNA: TGCGCCAGCAGCCGTACGGGGAATACGCAGTATTTT.

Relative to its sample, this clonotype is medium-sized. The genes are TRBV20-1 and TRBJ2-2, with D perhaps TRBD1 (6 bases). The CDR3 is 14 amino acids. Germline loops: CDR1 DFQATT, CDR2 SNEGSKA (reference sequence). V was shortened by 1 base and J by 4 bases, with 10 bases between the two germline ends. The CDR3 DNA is TGCAGTGCTAGAGCGGGACACAGCACCGGGGAGCTGTTTTTT. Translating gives CSARAGHSTGELFF.

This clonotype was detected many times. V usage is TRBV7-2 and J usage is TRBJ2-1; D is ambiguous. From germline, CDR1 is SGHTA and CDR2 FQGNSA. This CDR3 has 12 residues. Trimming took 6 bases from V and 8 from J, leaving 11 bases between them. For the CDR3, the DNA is TGTGCCAGCAGTAAAGGATGGGATGAGCAGTTCTTC. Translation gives CASSKGWDEQFF.

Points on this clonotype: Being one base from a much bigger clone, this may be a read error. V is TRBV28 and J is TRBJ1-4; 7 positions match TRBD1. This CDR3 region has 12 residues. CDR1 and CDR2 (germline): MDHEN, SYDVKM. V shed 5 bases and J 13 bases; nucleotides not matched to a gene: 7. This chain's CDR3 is CASSPGQQRLFF. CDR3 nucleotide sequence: TGTGCCAGCAGTCCGGGACAGCAAAGACTGTTTTTT.

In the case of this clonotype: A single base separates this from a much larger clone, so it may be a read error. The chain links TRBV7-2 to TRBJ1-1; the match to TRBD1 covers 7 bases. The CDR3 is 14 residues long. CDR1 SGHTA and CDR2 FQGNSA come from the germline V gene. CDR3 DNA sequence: TGTGCCTGCAGCCTAGGGGGCGTGAACACTGAAGCTTTCTTT. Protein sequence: CACSLGGVNTEAFF.

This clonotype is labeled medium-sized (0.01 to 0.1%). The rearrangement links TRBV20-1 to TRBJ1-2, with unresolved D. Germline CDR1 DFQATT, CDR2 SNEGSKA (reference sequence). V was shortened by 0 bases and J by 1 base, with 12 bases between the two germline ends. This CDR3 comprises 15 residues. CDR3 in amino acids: CSARDRVRRNYGYTF. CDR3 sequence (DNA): TGCAGTGCTAGAGATAGGGTCAGGCGTAACTATGGCTACACCTTC.

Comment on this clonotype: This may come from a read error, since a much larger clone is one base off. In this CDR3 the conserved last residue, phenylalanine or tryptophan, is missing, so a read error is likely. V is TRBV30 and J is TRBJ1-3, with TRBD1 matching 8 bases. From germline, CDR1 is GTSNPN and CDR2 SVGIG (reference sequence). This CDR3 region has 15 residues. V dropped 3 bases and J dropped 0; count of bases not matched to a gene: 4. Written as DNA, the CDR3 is TGTGCCTGGAGGGGACAGGCCCTCTCTGGAAACACCATATATTCT. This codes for CAWRGQALSGNTIYS.

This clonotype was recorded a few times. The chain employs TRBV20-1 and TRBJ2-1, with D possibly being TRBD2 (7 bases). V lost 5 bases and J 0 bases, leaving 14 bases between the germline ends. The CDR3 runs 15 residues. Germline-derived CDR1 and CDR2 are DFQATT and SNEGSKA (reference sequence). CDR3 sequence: CSAGGGGSSYNEQFF. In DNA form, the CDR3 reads TGCAGTGCTGGGGGCGGGGGCAGCTCCTACAATGAGCAGTTCTTC.

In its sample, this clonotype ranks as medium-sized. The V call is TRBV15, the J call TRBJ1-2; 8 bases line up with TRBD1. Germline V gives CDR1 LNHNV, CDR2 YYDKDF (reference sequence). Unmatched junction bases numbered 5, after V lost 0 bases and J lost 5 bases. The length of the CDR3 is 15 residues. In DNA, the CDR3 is TGTGCCACCAGCAGAGATCCGGGACAGGCTTATGGCTACACCTTC. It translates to CATSRDPGQAYGYTF. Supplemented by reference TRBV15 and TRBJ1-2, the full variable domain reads DAMVIQNPRYQVTQFGKPVTLSCSQTLNHNVMYWYQQKSSQAPKLLFHYYDKDFNNEADTPDNFQSRRPNTSFCFLDIRSPGLGDTAMYLCATSRDPGQAYGYTFGSGTRLTVV.

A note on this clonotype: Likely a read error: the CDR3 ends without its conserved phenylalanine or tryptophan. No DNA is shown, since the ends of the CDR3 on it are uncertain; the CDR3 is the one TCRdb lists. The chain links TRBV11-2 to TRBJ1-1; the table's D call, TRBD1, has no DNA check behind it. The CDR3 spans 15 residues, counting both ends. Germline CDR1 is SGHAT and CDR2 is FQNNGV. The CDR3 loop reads CASSYNSGGRTEASS.

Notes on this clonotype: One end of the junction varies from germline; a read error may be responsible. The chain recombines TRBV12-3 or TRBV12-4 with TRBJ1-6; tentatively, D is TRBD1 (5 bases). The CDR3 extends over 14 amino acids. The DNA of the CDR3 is TGTGCCGGCAGTGCGGGACTTGAGTATTCACCCCTCCACTTT. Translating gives CAGSAGLEYSPLHF.

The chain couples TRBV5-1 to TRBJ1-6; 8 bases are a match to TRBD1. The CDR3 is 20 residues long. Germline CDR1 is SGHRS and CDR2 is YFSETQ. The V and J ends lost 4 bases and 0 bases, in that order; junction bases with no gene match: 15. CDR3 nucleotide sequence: TGCGCCAGCAGCCCTGATAGCGGGGGGACAGGATTCTCCTATAATTCACCCCTCCACTTT. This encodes CASSPDSGGTGFSYNSPLHF.